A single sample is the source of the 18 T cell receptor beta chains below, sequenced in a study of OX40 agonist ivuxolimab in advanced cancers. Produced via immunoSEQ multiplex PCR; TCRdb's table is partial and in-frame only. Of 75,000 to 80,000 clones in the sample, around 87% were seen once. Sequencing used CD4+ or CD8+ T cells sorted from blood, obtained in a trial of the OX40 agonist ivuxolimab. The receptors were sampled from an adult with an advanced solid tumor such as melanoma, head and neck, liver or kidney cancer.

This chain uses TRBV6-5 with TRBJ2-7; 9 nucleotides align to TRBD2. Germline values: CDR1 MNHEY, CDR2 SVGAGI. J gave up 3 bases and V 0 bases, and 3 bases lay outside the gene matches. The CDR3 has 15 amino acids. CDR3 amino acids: CASSYSASGVYEQYF. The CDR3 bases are TGTGCCAGCAGTTACTCTGCTAGCGGGGTCTACGAGCAGTACTTC.

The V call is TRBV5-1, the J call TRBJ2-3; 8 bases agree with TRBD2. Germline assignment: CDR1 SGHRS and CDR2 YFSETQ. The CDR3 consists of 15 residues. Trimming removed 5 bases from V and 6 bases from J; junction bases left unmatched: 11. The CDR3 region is CASSNYRGGVDTQYF. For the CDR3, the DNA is TGCGCCAGCAGTAACTACCGGGGGGGCGTTGATACGCAGTATTTT.

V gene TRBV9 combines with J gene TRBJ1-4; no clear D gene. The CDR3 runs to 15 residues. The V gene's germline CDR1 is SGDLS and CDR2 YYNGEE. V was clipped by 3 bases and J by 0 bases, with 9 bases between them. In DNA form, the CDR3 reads TGTGCCAGCAGCGGCGGGGTTGCAACTAATGAAAAACTGTTTTTT. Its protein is CASSGGVATNEKLFF.

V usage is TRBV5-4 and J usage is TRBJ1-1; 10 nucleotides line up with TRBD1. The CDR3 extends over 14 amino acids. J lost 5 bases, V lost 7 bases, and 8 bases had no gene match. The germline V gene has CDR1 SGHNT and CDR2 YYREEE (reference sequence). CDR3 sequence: CASGLTGGRTEAFF. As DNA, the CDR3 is TGTGCCAGCGGATTGACAGGGGGCAGGACTGAAGCTTTCTTT.

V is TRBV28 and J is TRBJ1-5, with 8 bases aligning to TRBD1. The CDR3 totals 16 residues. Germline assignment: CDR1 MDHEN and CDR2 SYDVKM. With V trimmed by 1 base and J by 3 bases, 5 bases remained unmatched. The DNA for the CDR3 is TGTGCCAGCAGTTTATCGCGACAGGGGATCAATCAGCCCCAGCATTTT. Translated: CASSLSRQGINQPQHF. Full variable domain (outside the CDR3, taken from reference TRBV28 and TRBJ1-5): DVKVTQSSRYLVKRTGEKVFLECVQDMDHENMFWYRQDPGLGLRLIYFSYDVKMKEKGDIPEGYSVSREKKERFSLILESASTNQTSMYLCASSLSRQGINQPQHFGDGTRLSIL.

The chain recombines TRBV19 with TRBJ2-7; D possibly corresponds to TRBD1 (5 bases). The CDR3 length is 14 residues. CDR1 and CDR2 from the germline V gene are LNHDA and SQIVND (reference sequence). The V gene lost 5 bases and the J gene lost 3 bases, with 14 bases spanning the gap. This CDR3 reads CASSGAGRNYEQYF. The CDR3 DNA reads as TGTGCCAGTAGTGGGGCAGGGCGTAACTACGAGCAGTACTTC.

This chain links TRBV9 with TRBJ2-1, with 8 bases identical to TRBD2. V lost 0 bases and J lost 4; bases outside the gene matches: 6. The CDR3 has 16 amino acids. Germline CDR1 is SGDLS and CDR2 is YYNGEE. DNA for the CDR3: TGTGCCAGCAGCGTAGGGGCCGGGGGGGCATACAATGAGCAGTTCTTC. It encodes CASSVGAGGAYNEQFF.

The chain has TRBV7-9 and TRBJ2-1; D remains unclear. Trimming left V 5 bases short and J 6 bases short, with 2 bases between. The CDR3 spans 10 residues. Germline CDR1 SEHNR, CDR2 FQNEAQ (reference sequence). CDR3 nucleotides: TGTGCCAGCAGCCGCAATGAGCAGTTCTTC. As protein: CASSRNEQFF. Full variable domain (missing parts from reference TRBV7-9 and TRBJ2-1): DTGVSQNPRHKITKRGQNVTFRCDPISEHNRLYWYRQTLGQGPEFLTYFQNEAQLEKSRLLSDRFSAERPKGSFSTLEIQRTEQGDSAMYLCASSRNEQFFGPGTRLTVL.

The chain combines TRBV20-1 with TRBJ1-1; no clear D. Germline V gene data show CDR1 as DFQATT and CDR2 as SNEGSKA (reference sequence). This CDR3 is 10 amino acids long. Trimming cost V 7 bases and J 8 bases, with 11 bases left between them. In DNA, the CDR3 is TGCAGTGTACGTGCCGAGGAAGCTTTCTTT. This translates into CSVRAEEAFF.

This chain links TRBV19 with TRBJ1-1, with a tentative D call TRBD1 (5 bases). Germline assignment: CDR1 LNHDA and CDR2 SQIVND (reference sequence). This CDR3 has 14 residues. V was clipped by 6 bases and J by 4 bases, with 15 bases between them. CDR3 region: CASRWGEAGTEAFF. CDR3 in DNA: TGTGCCAGTAGATGGGGGGAAGCGGGCACTGAAGCTTTCTTT. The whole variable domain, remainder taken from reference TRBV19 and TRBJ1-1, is DGGITQSPKYLFRKEGQNVTLSCEQNLNHDAMYWYRQDPGQGLRLIYYSQIVNDFQKGDIAEGYSVSREKKESFPLTVTSAQKNPTAFYLCASRWGEAGTEAFFGQGTRLTVV.

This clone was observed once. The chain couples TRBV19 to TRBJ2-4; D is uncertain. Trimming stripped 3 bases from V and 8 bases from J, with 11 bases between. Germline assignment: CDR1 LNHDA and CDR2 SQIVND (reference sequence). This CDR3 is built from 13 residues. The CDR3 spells CASSIGIVDIQYF. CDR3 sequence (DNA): TGTGCCAGTAGTATTGGTATTGTGGACATTCAGTACTTC.

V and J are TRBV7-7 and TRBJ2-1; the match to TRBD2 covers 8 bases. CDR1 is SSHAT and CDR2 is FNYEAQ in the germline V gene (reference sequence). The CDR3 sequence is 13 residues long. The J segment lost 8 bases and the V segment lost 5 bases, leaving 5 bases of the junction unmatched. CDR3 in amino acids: CASSIREGDEQFF. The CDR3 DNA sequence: TGTGCCAGCAGCATCCGGGAGGGAGATGAGCAGTTCTTC.

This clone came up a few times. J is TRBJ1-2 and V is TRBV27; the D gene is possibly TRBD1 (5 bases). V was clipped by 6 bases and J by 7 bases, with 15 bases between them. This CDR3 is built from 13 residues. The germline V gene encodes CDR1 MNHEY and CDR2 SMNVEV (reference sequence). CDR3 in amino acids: CASSSAGHRGYTF. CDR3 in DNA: TGTGCCAGCAGCTCGGCGGGGCATCGTGGCTACACCTTC.

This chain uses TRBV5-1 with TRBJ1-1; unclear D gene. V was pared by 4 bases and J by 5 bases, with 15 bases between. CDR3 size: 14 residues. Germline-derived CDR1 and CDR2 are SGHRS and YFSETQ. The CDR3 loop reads CASSPGIEGTEAFF. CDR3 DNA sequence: TGCGCCAGCAGCCCCGGTATAGAAGGAACTGAAGCTTTCTTT.

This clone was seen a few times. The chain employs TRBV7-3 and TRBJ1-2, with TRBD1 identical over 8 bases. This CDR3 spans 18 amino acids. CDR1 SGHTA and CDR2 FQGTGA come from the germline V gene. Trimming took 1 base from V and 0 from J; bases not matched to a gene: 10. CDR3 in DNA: TGTGCCAGCAGCTTAAGCGAAATACAGGGGGTAACTAACTATGGCTACACCTTC. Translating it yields CASSLSEIQGVTNYGYTF.

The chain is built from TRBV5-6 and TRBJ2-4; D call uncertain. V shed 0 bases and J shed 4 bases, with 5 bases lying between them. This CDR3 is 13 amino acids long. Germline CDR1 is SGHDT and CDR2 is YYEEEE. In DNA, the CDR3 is TGTGCCAGCAGCTTGGAACTGAAAAACATTCAGTACTTC. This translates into CASSLELKNIQYF.

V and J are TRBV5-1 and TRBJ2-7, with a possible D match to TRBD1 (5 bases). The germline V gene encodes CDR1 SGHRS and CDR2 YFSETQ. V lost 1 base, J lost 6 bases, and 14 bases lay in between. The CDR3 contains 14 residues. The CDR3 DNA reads TGCGCCAGCAGCTTGTCTGGCAGGGTGTCCGAGCAGTACTTC. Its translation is CASSLSGRVSEQYF.

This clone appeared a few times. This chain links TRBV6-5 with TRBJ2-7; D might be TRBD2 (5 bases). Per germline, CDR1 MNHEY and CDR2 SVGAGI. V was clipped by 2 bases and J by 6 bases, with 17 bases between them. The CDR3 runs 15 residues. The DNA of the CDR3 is TGTGCCAGCAGTTACGGTCAGGAGAGGGCCTCCGAGCAGTACTTC. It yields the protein CASSYGQERASEQYF.